This T cell receptor beta chain was profiled in a study of blood T cell repertoires in COVID-19. Turning to the study itself: T cells, B-cell-depleted T cells, or PBMCs provided the cDNA or gDNA that served as material.

CDR1 is MNHNS, CDR2 SASEGT, per germline. V dropped 1 base and J dropped 5 bases, with 14 bases sitting between them. The CDR3 has 15 amino acids. Assay used: immunoSEQ multiplex PCR; TCRdb lists only in-frame clones, some missing. Here the sample spans about 140,000 clones, around four fifths being singletons. This chain connects TRBV6-1 to TRBJ1-2, with D possibly TRBD1 on 5 matching bases. The sequence derives from a man in his fifties or sixties who had recovered from COVID-19. The sequencing input was peripheral blood. This CDR3 is CASSEGPGSQYGYTF. The CDR3 nucleotides are TGTGCCAGCAGTGAAGGTCCAGGGTCTCAGTATGGCTACACCTTC.